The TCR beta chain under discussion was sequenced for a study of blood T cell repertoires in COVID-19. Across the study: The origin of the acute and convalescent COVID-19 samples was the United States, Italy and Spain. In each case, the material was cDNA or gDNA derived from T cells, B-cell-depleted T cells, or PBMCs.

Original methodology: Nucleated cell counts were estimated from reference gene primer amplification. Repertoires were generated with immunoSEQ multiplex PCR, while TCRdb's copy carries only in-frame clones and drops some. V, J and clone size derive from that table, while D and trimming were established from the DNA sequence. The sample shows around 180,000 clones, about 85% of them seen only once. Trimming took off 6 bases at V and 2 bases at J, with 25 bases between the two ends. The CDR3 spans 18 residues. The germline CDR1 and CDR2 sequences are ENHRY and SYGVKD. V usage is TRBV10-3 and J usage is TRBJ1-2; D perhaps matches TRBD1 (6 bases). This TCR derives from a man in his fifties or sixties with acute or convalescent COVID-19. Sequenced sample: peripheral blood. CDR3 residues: CAISGTVTGSGANYGYTF. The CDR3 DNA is TGTGCCATCAGCGGGACCGTTACTGGGTCAGGGGCGAACTATGGCTACACCTTC.